Below are 6 T cell receptor beta chains sequenced from a single sample in a study of vaccination effects on CD4 cells after COVID-19 (dated by TCRdb to between 2022 and 2023). The antigens for these receptors are not known. The protocol used for the library was the immunoSEQ multiplex PCR assay. TCRdb's version of the immuneACCESS table is confined to in-frame rearrangements and falls short of the full clone set. An unresolved V gene accounts for under half of the shortfall where checked; the remainder is of unknown origin. The sample table contains about 31,000 clones; only one count was recorded for roughly two thirds of them. Around 28% of the sample rests with the top ten. To identify antigen-specific CD4+ T cell clonotypes by their expansion, the ViraFEST assay first stimulated PBMC with viral peptide pools and then applied TCR sequencing. After less than 13 days of culture, CD4+ T cells were isolated with the EasySep CD4+ T cell isolation kit.

Here the sequenced sample was CD4+ T cells from PBMCs cultured with HCoV-229E spike peptides, taken before COVID-19 vaccination. The cell subset or site label on this specimen signifies: HCoV-229E spike overlapping peptide pool stimulation. The receptors originated from a human donor who received a COVID-19 vaccine.

This clone was seen a few times. The chain has TRBV28 and TRBJ2-7, with D possibly called TRBD1 or TRBD2 (5 bases each). The V end was cut by 1 base, the J end by 10 bases, with 14 bases between. Germline lookup yields CDR1 MDHEN and CDR2 SYDVKM. The CDR3 is made up of 13 amino acids. The chain's CDR3 is CASSLSTRGKQYF. The CDR3 DNA reads as TGTGCCAGCAGTTTATCTACGAGGGGTAAACAGTACTTC. Complete variable domain (other parts from reference TRBV28 and TRBJ2-7): DVKVTQSSRYLVKRTGEKVFLECVQDMDHENMFWYRQDPGLGLRLIYFSYDVKMKEKGDIPEGYSVSREKKERFSLILESASTNQTSMYLCASSLSTRGKQYFGPGTRLTVT.

The rearrangement joins TRBV7-2 to TRBJ2-3, with TRBD2 as a possible D gene (5 bases). V was shortened by 4 bases and J by 5 bases, with 10 bases between the two germline ends. This CDR3 region has 13 residues. In germline, CDR1 is SGHTA, CDR2 FQGNSA. CDR3 sequence reads: CASSSSREDTQYF. In DNA, the CDR3 is TGTGCCAGCAGCTCCTCCCGGGAAGATACGCAGTATTTT.

This rearrangement joins TRBV7-2 to TRBJ1-3; D is possibly TRBD1 (5 bases). Trimming took off 6 bases at V and 1 base at J, with 10 bases between the two ends. Germline V CDR1 and CDR2: SGHTA, FQGNSA. The length of the CDR3 is 14 residues. The CDR3 nucleotides are TGTGCCAGCAGGCTCGGGACGTCTGGAAACACCATATATTTT. Translated: CASRLGTSGNTIYF. Full variable domain (rest looked up from reference TRBV7-2 and TRBJ1-3): GAGVSQSPSNKVTEKGKDVELRCDPISGHTALYWYRQSLGQGLEFLIYFQGNSAPDKSGLPSDRFSAERTGGSVSTLTIQRTQQEDSAVYLCASRLGTSGNTIYFGEGSWLTVV.

The chain combines TRBV5-1 with TRBJ1-1; perhaps TRBD1 as D (5 bases). The CDR3 is made up of 14 amino acids. With 0 bases removed from V and 0 bases from J, the gap between germline ends came to 6 bases. Per the germline V gene, CDR1 is SGHRS and CDR2 is YFSETQ. The CDR3 loop is CASSLEGLNTEAFF. CDR3 nucleotides: TGCGCCAGCAGCTTGGAGGGGTTGAACACTGAAGCTTTCTTT.

The V gene is TRBV5-1, the J gene TRBJ2-1; 13 nucleotides match TRBD2. CDR3 length: 15 residues. V shed 0 bases, J shed 9 bases, and the junction held 3 bases outside the gene matches. Germline CDR1 is SGHRS and CDR2 is YFSETQ. In DNA form, the CDR3 reads TGCGCCAGCAGCTTGGGTACTAGCGGGGGGGGTGAGCAGTTCTTC. Residues: CASSLGTSGGGEQFF. The full variable domain, with the rest looked up from reference TRBV5-1 and TRBJ2-1, is KAGVTQTPRYLIKTRGQQVTLSCSPISGHRSVSWYQQTPGQGLQFLFEYFSETQRNKGNFPGRFSGRQFSNSRSEMNVSTLELGDSALYLCASSLGTSGGGEQFFGPGTRLTVL.

The sample holds a few counts of this clone. V and J are TRBV11-2 and TRBJ1-1; D uncertain. The CDR3 runs to 14 residues. Germline V CDR1 and CDR2: SGHAT, FQNNGV. Trimming cost V 0 bases and J 6 bases, with 11 bases left between them. CDR3 in DNA: TGTGCCAGCAGCTTAGATATTGGTTACGCTGAAGCTTTCTTT. Translation: CASSLDIGYAEAFF.